What follows is one T cell receptor (beta chain) and its context. Its antigen is still unknown. All of the donors resided in Nashville, Tennessee, and each was a Caucasian adult. Germline V gene lookup returns CDR1 SGHRS and CDR2 YFSETQ. Losses at the gene ends were 0 bases for V and 5 bases for J; bases not matched to a gene: 7. This CDR3 has 16 amino acids. Sequencing used immunoSEQ multiplex PCR; TCRdb keeps in-frame clones, though not all of them. The data contain some 2,000,000 clones, 95% of them seen just once; the ten biggest clones take up more than 0.1%. The entry originates in a study of shared clonotypes between healthy human individuals. General study points: Some clonotypes were shared by all four sorted-subset donors, while others were not shared. The non-shared ones had lower generation probabilities than the shared ones. Sharing of clonotypes among donors was expected to vary with sequencing depth. Clonotypes that were shared across a few donors made up around 5% of naive CD4 clonotypes.

Sample: naive CD4+ T cells sorted from blood. Subset in this sample: CD45RA+ positively selected. The chain carries TRBV5-1 and TRBJ2-1; 8 nucleotides align to TRBD2. This TCR was recovered from a young man in good health. The CDR3 DNA follows: TGCGCCAGCAGCTTGGACCCCGGGAGGGTGGACAATGAGCAGTTCTTC. It specifies CASSLDPGRVDNEQFF.